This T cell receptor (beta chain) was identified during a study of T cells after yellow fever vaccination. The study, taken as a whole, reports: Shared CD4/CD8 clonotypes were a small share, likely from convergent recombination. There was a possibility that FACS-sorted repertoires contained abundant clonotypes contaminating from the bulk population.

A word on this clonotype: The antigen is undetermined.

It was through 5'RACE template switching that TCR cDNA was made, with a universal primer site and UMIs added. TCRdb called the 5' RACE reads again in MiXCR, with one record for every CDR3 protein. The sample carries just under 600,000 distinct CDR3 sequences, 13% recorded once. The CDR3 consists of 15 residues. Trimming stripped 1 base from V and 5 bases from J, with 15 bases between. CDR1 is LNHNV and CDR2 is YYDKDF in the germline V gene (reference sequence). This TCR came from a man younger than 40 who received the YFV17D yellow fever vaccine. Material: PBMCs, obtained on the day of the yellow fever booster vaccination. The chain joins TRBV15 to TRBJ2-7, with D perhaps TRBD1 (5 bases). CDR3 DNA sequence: TGTGCCACCAGCAGAGGGGTAATGGGGCTAGACGAGCAGTACTTC. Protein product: CATSRGVMGLDEQYF.